The clone carrying this TCR beta chain has a count of ten or more. The data originate from a study of response to subunit inactivated influenza vaccine. TCRdb itself ran the RT-PCR reads through MiXCR, one entry per CDR3 protein. The sample consists of some 180,000 distinct CDR3 sequences, nearly 9.5% of them appearing once. The CDR3 length is 15 residues. Germline V CDR1 and CDR2: MNHEY, SVGEGT. V dropped 4 bases and J dropped 4; count of bases not matched to a gene: 9. The sample here was non-naive T cells sorted from PBMCs, taken on the day of vaccination. This sequence joins TRBV6-2 or TRBV6-3 and TRBJ1-1, with 7 positions matching TRBD1. This TCR derives from a man aged 45-65 years who received an inactivated influenza vaccine. CDR3 DNA sequence: TGTGCCAGCAGTTCAAGACAGGGAGGCAGCACTGAAGCTTTCTTT. Protein: CASSSRQGGSTEAFF.